Included here is one T cell receptor (beta chain) sequence, with context. These data originate in a study of blood T cell repertoires in COVID-19. Overall study: COVID-19 samples, acute and convalescent, were from the United States, Italy and Spain. Sample material is recorded as cDNA or gDNA derived from T cells, B-cell-depleted T cells, or PBMCs.

Per the original methods: Reference gene primer amplification yielded estimated nucleated cell counts. TCRdb keeps only in-frame clones here, not all; method: immunoSEQ multiplex PCR. That table supplies the V and J calls and clone size; D and trimming were determined from the DNA. The sample yields under 70,000 clones, roughly 89% seen once. There are 13 residues in the CDR3. V lost 4 bases to trimming and J lost 8 bases, with 15 bases between them. The germline gives CDR1 SGHRS, CDR2 YFSETQ. Sequencing used peripheral blood. This receptor was identified in a man aged 55 to 70 with active COVID-19. V gene TRBV5-1 combines with J gene TRBJ1-1; D gene uncertain. The CDR3 region is CASSPGAILEAFF. CDR3 bases: TGCGCCAGCAGCCCCGGTGCTATCTTAGAAGCTTTCTTT.